Detailed here is one T cell receptor beta chain. Its antigen is unknown. These data originate in a study of cytomegalovirus exposure and HLA in healthy donors. PCR used 60 Vbeta primers and 13 Jbeta primers. Original processing methods: An analysis that came later counted 80 million or so unique TCR beta chains, around 12 million shared. Here immunoSEQ multiplex PCR was the method, and the copy in TCRdb shows in-frame clones only, minus some. That table supplies the V and J calls and clone size; D and trimming were determined from the DNA. The table has about 83,000 clones, 60% to 80% seen once. The germline CDR1 and CDR2 sequences are MNHNS and SASEGT. This CDR3 region has 15 residues. The ends were cut back, 2 bases at V and 8 bases at J, with 18 bases in the middle. General observations from the study: Reports described diagnosis of cytomegalovirus status by the classifier as highly specific and sensitive. About 87% or about 30% of the time was how often most TCR beta V segments were productive, according to an earlier analysis. As a later analysis showed, a missense DCLRE1C variant was linked to trimming of TCR beta V- and J-genes.

The sequence was obtained from a man aged 55 to 69 in good health and CMV-seronegative. The specimen sequenced was PBMCs. The J gene is TRBJ1-1, the V gene TRBV6-1, with D tentatively TRBD1 (5 bases). The CDR3 sequence is CASSEQGGSKSEAFF. The CDR3 DNA sequence: TGTGCCAGCAGTGAACAGGGCGGGAGCAAAAGCGAAGCTTTCTTT.